Listed here are 21 T cell receptor beta chains from one sample, sequenced in a study of Graves' ophthalmopathy and Graves' hyperthyroidism. RNA transcripts served as template for amplifying TCR beta CDR3 sequences. Second-round multiplex PCR came after a first-round RT-PCR that employed HTBI primers. Each CDR3 protein is one row after TCRdb ran MiXCR on the multiplex PCR reads. There are about 640,000 distinct CDR3 sequences in the sample; about 40% occur only once, and over 2.5% lies in the top ten. The specimen was peripheral blood. These receptors came from an adult man with Graves' ophthalmopathy.

The sample holds one count of this clonotype. A read error is possible here, since a much larger clone lies one base away. V and J are TRBV14 and TRBJ1-2; D remains ambiguous. The germline CDR1 and CDR2 sequences are SGHDN and FVKESK. Trimming shortened V by 2 bases and J by 3 bases, and 16 bases separated the two germline ends. This CDR3 comprises 16 residues. The CDR3 loop reads CASSQQTGGRDYGYTF. The CDR3 DNA sequence: TGTGCCAGCAGCCAACAAACCGGAGGCAGAGACTATGGCTACACCTTC. Looking up the rest from reference TRBV14 and TRBJ1-2 gives the full variable domain: EAGVTQFPSHSVIEKGQTVTLRCDPISGHDNLYWYRRVMGKEIKFLLHFVKESKQDESGMPNNRFLAERTGGTYSTLKVQPAELEDSGVYFCASSQQTGGRDYGYTFGSGTRLTVV.

Comments on this clonotype: A read error may produce the germline difference seen at one junction end. CDR3 amino acids: CANSSSGQGHEQYF. The CDR3 DNA reads TGTGCCAACAGCTCTTCAGGACAGGGCCACGAGCAGTACTTC. The chain links TRBV7-3 to TRBJ2-7, with 8 bases lining up with TRBD1. Germline V gives CDR1 SGHTA, CDR2 FQGTGA. The CDR3 is made up of 14 amino acids.

J is TRBJ2-5 and V is TRBV20-1; TRBD2 might be the D (7 bases). The germline CDR1 and CDR2 sequences are DFQATT and SNEGSKA (reference sequence). The CDR3 extends over 14 amino acids. The V end was cut by 4 bases, the J end by 9 bases, with 21 bases between. The chain's CDR3 is CSAMGGRTNQPQYF. CDR3 nucleotide sequence: TGCAGTGCTATGGGGGGGCGCACTAATCAGCCCCAGTACTTC.

This clonotype was observed many times. This chain uses TRBV7-8 with TRBJ2-7; D is unclear. The CDR3 runs 15 residues. V gave up 6 bases and J gave up 2 bases, with 17 bases separating them. The germline V gene has CDR1 SGHVS and CDR2 FQNEAQ. This CDR3 reads CASSPRPTRTYEQYF. Here the CDR3 DNA reads TGTGCCAGCAGTCCCCGTCCCACCCGCACCTACGAGCAGTACTTC.

This clonotype was detected ten times or more. The chain employs TRBV15 and TRBJ2-5; perhaps TRBD1 as D (6 bases). CDR1 is LNHNV, CDR2 YYDKDF, per germline (reference sequence). The CDR3 has 15 residues. V dropped 3 bases and J dropped 0 bases, with 11 bases sitting between them. The CDR3 DNA sequence: TGTGCCACCAGCAGGGCCGGGACATACCAAGAGACCCAGTACTTC. This encodes CATSRAGTYQETQYF.

Ten or more counts support this clonotype. The chain uses TRBV2 and TRBJ2-7, with D uncertain. Germline V CDR1 and CDR2: SNHLY, FYNNEI. The CDR3 is 12 residues long. V was pared by 8 bases and J by 7 bases, with 15 bases between. CDR3: CASFLLSGEQYF. The CDR3 DNA is TGTGCCAGCTTTCTGTTGTCCGGGGAGCAGTACTTC.

This clonotype was recorded at least ten times. The CDR3 bases are TGCGCCAGCAGCTCGACACGTGAAGCTTTCTTT. Translated: CASSSTREAFF. This chain joins TRBV5-1 and TRBJ1-1; D gene uncertain. Germline V gives CDR1 SGHRS, CDR2 YFSETQ. Trimming took off 3 bases at V and 7 bases at J, with 7 bases between the two ends. The CDR3 consists of 11 residues.

Many counts were recorded for this clonotype. The V gene is TRBV7-8, the J gene TRBJ1-3; D might be TRBD1 (5 bases). The germline V gene encodes CDR1 SGHVS and CDR2 FQNEAQ. The V end lost 1 base, the J end lost 2 bases, and 9 bases lay between the germline ends. The CDR3 runs to 15 residues. The CDR3 loop is CASSLGSGPGNTIYF. The CDR3, as DNA: TGTGCCAGCAGCTTAGGGTCGGGACCTGGAAACACCATATATTTT.

The chain uses TRBV2 and TRBJ2-2; D may be TRBD1 or TRBD2 (5 bases each). Germline CDR1 SNHLY, CDR2 FYNNEI. The CDR3 length is 14 residues. The V gene lost 9 bases and the J gene lost 6 bases, with 17 bases spanning the gap. CDR3 DNA: TGTGCCAGTGGGGCGGGCCGAAGATCCGGGGAGCTGTTTTTT. Protein sequence: CASGAGRRSGELFF.

The genes are TRBV10-3 and TRBJ1-6; the D gene is possibly TRBD1 (6 bases). The CDR3 contains 14 residues. Trimming removed 5 bases at V and 5 bases at J, with 10 bases between. The germline CDR1 and CDR2 sequences are ENHRY and SYGVKD. The CDR3 loop is CAISLGQNNSPLHF. DNA of the CDR3: TGTGCCATCAGTCTGGGACAAAATAATTCACCCCTCCACTTT.

Only a few counts were recorded for this clonotype. The CDR3 protein is CAISVSDGTDTQYF. DNA of the CDR3: TGTGCCATCAGTGTATCAGATGGCACAGATACGCAGTATTTT. J is TRBJ2-3 and V is TRBV10-3, with D hard to call. This CDR3 is 14 amino acids long. In germline, CDR1 is ENHRY, CDR2 SYGVKD. The V and J ends lost 4 bases and 1 base respectively, with 9 bases between them.

Worth noting for this clonotype: This may be a read error: a much more frequent sequence differs by one nucleotide. In this CDR3 the conserved last residue, phenylalanine or tryptophan, is missing, so a read error is likely. V is TRBV24-1 and J is TRBJ2-2, with 8 bases identical to TRBD2. Per germline, CDR1 KGHDR and CDR2 SFDVKD. V shed 10 bases, J shed 6 bases, and the junction held 6 bases outside the gene matches. There are 13 residues in the CDR3. CDR3 sequence (DNA): TGTGCCACTCGTACGGGGGGGGCCGGGGAGCTGTTTTTG. Translating gives CATRTGGAGELFL.

This clonotype was observed many times. The CDR3 DNA is TGCAGTGCTAGAGCCACGGGGACAGGCTTTACCTACGAGCAGTACTTC. This translates into CSARATGTGFTYEQYF. V usage is TRBV20-1 and J usage is TRBJ2-7; TRBD1 aligns across 8 bases. CDR1 and CDR2 from the germline V gene are DFQATT and SNEGSKA (reference sequence). V lost 1 base, J lost 2 bases, and 10 bases stayed unmatched. The CDR3 is made up of 16 amino acids.

The V call is TRBV7-9, the J call TRBJ2-2; D not resolved. CDR1 and CDR2 (germline): SEHNR, FQNEAQ (reference sequence). V gave up 2 bases and J gave up 5 bases, with 6 bases separating them. CDR3 size: 13 residues. The CDR3 region is CASSLYLTGELFF. In DNA form, the CDR3 reads TGTGCCAGCAGCTTATATCTAACCGGGGAGCTGTTTTTT. The full variable domain, with the rest looked up from reference TRBV7-9 and TRBJ2-2, is DTGVSQNPRHKITKRGQNVTFRCDPISEHNRLYWYRQTLGQGPEFLTYFQNEAQLEKSRLLSDRFSAERPKGSFSTLEIQRTEQGDSAMYLCASSLYLTGELFFGEGSRLTVL.

About this clonotype: Since the CDR3 does not end with the conserved phenylalanine or tryptophan, this likely comes from a read error. The DNA is omitted, as the CDR3 cannot be located on it reliably, and the CDR3 follows TCRdb's listing. The chain links TRBV2 to TRBJ1-4; TRBD1, as called in the table, went unchecked against the DNA. The CDR3 is 10 residues long, counting both termini. In germline, CDR1 is SNHLY, CDR2 FYNNEI. The CDR3 sequence is CASSPPESRP.

V usage is TRBV20-1 and J usage is TRBJ2-3; tentative D call: TRBD1 (6 bases). This CDR3 has 13 amino acids. Trimming cost V 1 base and J 8 bases, with 13 bases left between them. Germline CDR1 DFQATT, CDR2 SNEGSKA (reference sequence). The CDR3, as DNA: TGCAGTGCTAGAGGAGGAATAGGGGGTACGCAGTATTTT. It yields the protein CSARGGIGGTQYF.

Ten or more counts support this clonotype. The gene calls are TRBV6-5 and TRBJ1-2; perhaps TRBD1 as D (5 bases). Deletions cut 10 bases from V and 4 bases from J, with 16 bases between. Germline CDR1 MNHEY, CDR2 SVGAGI. This CDR3 has 13 residues. CDR3 bases: TGTGCCATCCGAGACGGGGGAGGCTATGGCTACACCTTC. It codes for CAIRDGGGYGYTF.

The table lists this clonotype with many counts. The V gene is TRBV12-3 or TRBV12-4, the J gene TRBJ1-2, with 7 bases matching TRBD1. Trimming took 6 bases from V and 5 from J; bases not matched to a gene: 6. CDR3 size: 13 residues. CDR3 sequence reads: CASSEFRGYGYTF. In DNA form, the CDR3 reads TGTGCCAGCAGCGAGTTCAGGGGGTATGGCTACACCTTC.

Regarding this clonotype: No conserved phenylalanine or tryptophan ends this CDR3, so it is likely a read error. This chain links TRBV2 with TRBJ1-2; no firm D call. This CDR3 has 12 residues. Trimming removed 3 bases from V and 4 bases from J, with 6 bases in between. In germline, CDR1 is SNHLY, CDR2 FYNNEI. The CDR3 nucleotides are TGTGCCAGCAGTGACTCATTCTATGGCTACACCCTC. This sequence encodes CASSDSFYGYTL.

V is TRBV4-1 and J is TRBJ1-4; D not certain. Trimming removed 5 bases from V and 7 bases from J, with 17 bases in between. This CDR3 spans 15 amino acids. In germline, CDR1 is MGHRA, CDR2 YSYEKL. The CDR3 sequence is CASSSQMDASEKLFF. CDR3 DNA sequence: TGCGCCAGCAGCTCCCAGATGGATGCAAGTGAAAAACTGTTTTTT.

This clonotype was counted a few times. V is TRBV6-5 and J is TRBJ1-2, with 7 bases matching TRBD1. Germline V gene sequence: CDR1 MNHEY, CDR2 SVGAGI. V gave up 1 base and J gave up 4 bases; unmatched junction bases: 6. This CDR3 contains 15 residues. CDR3 DNA: TGTGCCAGCAGTTACTTGACAGGGACTAGCTATGGCTACACCTTC. Translating gives CASSYLTGTSYGYTF.